This entry concerns a single T cell receptor (beta chain). Which antigen it targets is not known. No base qualities exist here, and no much larger clone lies one base off it. The CDR3 measures 16 amino acids from cysteine to phenylalanine. Of all the DNA, just the CDR3 is kept, 48 bases in frame from base 1. CDR1 and CDR2 are read off the germline V gene as SGHTS and YDEGEE. V loses 1 base of germline sequence and J loses 4 bases, and the interval between the two ends is 18 bases. Receptor amplification or capture employed the immunoSEQ multiplex PCR assay. For the multiplex PCR, a mixture combining 60 forward primers for TCR Vbeta segments and 13 reverse primers for TCR Jbeta segments was used. The CDR3 region of rearranged TCR beta genes was amplified from genomic DNA by a multiplex PCR assay. On the Illumina HiSeq System, the amplified TCR beta libraries were sequenced as 87-base-pair reads. In the authors' own workflow: A later analysis tallied tens of millions of unique TCR beta chains across the 666 repertoires, and about 10 million of those chains were shared by two or more donors. Raw reads were error-corrected and collapsed into unique sequences by a nearest-neighbor algorithm in which closely related sequences were merged to remove PCR and sequencing errors. V, D and J gene segments were assigned by aligning CDR3 sequences to IMGT reference sequences. Each retained sequence needed at least a six-nucleotide match to both a V gene segment and a J gene segment. A rearrangement counted as productive if the CDR3 had no stop codons and remained in frame with V and J, and every other rearrangement counted as non-productive. Following IMGT convention, CDR3 was defined as the stretch from the second conserved V-encoded cysteine up to the conserved J-encoded phenylalanine. The earlier analysis of 550 to 650 of the donors excluded any sequence lacking an unambiguous match to a single V gene segment. An earlier analysis of 450 to 650 of the donors called V segments functional above 56.7% productive rearrangements and segregating when the between-donor standard deviation exceeded 5%. A statistical classification framework was developed to diagnose cytomegalovirus status using the catalog of TCR beta chain sequences. In a later analysis, TCR nucleotide sequences were compared against IMGT/GENE-DB human TR gene sequences so that V and J genes could be assigned. In a later analysis, CDR3 sequences and most-parsimonious VDJ recombination scenarios were assigned using the TCRdist pipeline. A later analysis defined each TCR beta chain by its CDR3 amino acid sequence plus V-gene family, and excluded reads lacking a unique V-gene family. A later analysis removed 500 to 600 highly shared, low-generation-probability nucleotide sequences to deal with suspected cross-contamination and a sequencing artifact. A later analysis calculated a clonal expansion index for each public chain from normalized within-repertoire ranks of inferred template counts. Generation probabilities in a later analysis came from a VDJ recombination model fitted to out-of-frame rearrangements, and those results were checked against IGoR. In a later analysis, TCR-TCR, TCR-HLA and TCR-CMV co-occurrence was scored with hypergeometric tests, and a repertoire-size bias correction was applied to TCR pairs. To estimate false discovery rates, a later analysis permuted the HLA or CMV assignments 20 times. In a later analysis, co-occurring TCRs were grouped using DBSCAN, and TCRdist sequence similarity was added for clustering within HLA-allele-positive subsets. Co-occurrence clustering excluded repertoires with fewer than 30,000 or more than 120,000 public chains, plus five with anomalous nucleotide sharing. TCRdb took over this immuneACCESS table, retaining in-frame rearrangements with V and J assigned. Such tables are incomplete; in checked studies, under half of the missing clones stem from an unresolved V gene, and the remainder is unexplained. That table gives V, J and clone size, and the DNA gave D and trimming. The sample includes roughly 160,000 clones, with 80% to 85% observed a single time. The top ten constitute 8.5% of the sample.

These data belong to a study of cytomegalovirus exposure and HLA in healthy donors (dated by TCRdb to 2015 to 2018). Background for the entire study: In an earlier analysis of approximately 500 of the donors, 276 Gb of sequence data and just under 120 million unique TCR beta sequences from 150 million to 200 million T cells were reported. Typing coverage varied by locus: roughly 620-640 donors for A, B, C, DRB1 and DQB1; approximately 560 for DQA1; more than 600 for DPA1; around 490 for DPB1. Genome-wide SNP genotypes for about 60% of the 666 donors were used in a later genetic analysis, which treated that subset as a discovery cohort. Donor age, sex, ethnicity and CMV serostatus were compiled together with the repertoire data. The aim of the study was to test whether cataloging public T cell receptors could identify signatures of past pathogen exposure. The genetic ancestry cluster associated with self-reported Caucasian donors included 81% of the 398 genotyped donors. The study combined high-throughput TCR immunosequencing, statistical association of individual TCRs with disease status, and machine learning to predict cytomegalovirus infection status. In a later analysis, previously published TCR beta repertoires from 500 to 750 donors were re-analyzed and high-resolution HLA genotyping was added so that TCR occurrence patterns could be studied. Besides the first cohort of hundreds of subjects, a separate validation cohort made up of roughly 120 different subjects was used. To decide whether each TCR beta V gene segment behaved as functional or pseudogenic, an earlier analysis of over 500 of the donors relied on high-throughput TCR beta sequencing. Rather than using new phenotypic data, the later analysis identified candidate immune exposures from TCR beta sequences and from how often those sequences occurred across donors. Both class I and class II loci were covered by HLA typing, at four-digit resolution. Using immunosequencing, the study profiled T cell repertoires from 666 subjects and related those repertoires to cytomegalovirus serostatus. Roughly 5 DR-DQ haplotypes were handled as single units for association and clustering, since linkage in the cohort was strong. An early release that covered about 600 HLA-typed donors contained approximately 300 gigabases of sequencing data and roughly 84 million unique TCR sequences. Among some 400 genotyped donors of the cohort, an average of around 220,000 unique TCR beta nucleotide sequences was sequenced per donor, of which approximately 19% were non-productive. All discovery cohort repertoires had been generated using a single sequencing platform. Points the paper makes about the study in general: Because HLA typing was unavailable for some donors at each locus, only the typed subset was used in association tests. In a later analysis, HLA-associated TCR beta chains showed more clonal expansion and lower generation probabilities than non-associated chains that were equally common. Most CMV-associated TCR beta chains appeared to be HLA-restricted in a later analysis, and the HLA associations seemed to be driven largely by CMV exposure. Broadly in line with IMGT annotations, most TCR beta V segments showed up in productive rearrangements about 90% or about 30% of the time in an earlier analysis of under 700 of the donors. Immune exposure information for the cohort was limited to CMV serostatus. Most TCR sequences were seen in very few donors, while some public TCRs were found in many individuals. At a false discovery rate of 0.05, a later analysis linked some 18,000 TCR beta sequences to specific HLA alleles. Strong co-occurrence of HLA alleles, especially DR and DQ, made assigning TCR associations to individual alleles difficult. The earlier analysis of some 540 of the donors excluded fewer than 20 rarely observed V segments, including chromosome 9 orphons, because counts were too low. In a later analysis, TCR association rates were found to vary across HLA loci, with the most associated TCRs seen for DRB1 alleles and the fewest for HLA-C alleles. In both the original and validation cohorts, the classifier was reported to diagnose cytomegalovirus status with high specificity and sensitivity. A further reported finding was that TCR beta sequences accurately predicted the HLA-A and HLA-B alleles for most subjects in the first cohort. A total of fewer than 200 TCR beta chains were listed by the study as associated with cytomegalovirus. A later genetic analysis associated a missense DCLRE1C variant with V-gene and J-gene trimming of TCR beta chains, and an independent cohort replicated the association. The sequencing pipeline was judged likely to have produced a cluster of highly shared sequence variants as a technical artifact. Because the 87-base-pair reads could not distinguish some IMGT-functional V segments, including TRBV6-2 and TRBV6-3, those segments were excluded. The presence/absence analyses assumed that sequencing depth was roughly uniform across donors, and that assumption may not be true. A few of the identified cytomegalovirus-associated TCR beta chains were confirmed in vitro to be specific for cytomegalovirus antigens. This cohort had only TCR beta chains sequenced, and the lack of alpha or paired-chain data limited which features could be detected. Correlated functional status among segregating V segments might be attributable to linkage disequilibrium, but an unknown experimental factor could not be ruled out. According to a later analysis, parvovirus B19, influenza, CMV and Epstein-Barr virus appeared linked to several top co-occurrence clusters. According to a later genetic analysis, donors in an Asian-associated ancestry cluster had fewer N-insertions in productive TCRs than the approximately 630-donor mean. The authors suggested that the approach could potentially be generalized to other disease states and immunological phenotypes.

In total, roughly 670 healthy bone marrow donors made up the cohort. At the time of sampling, every cohort member was nominally healthy, though immune exposures that went unrecorded were likely present. The donor was CMV seropositive and belonged to the group of about 290 seropositive cohort members. A peripheral blood sample was collected from each donor, and TCR beta sequencing was performed on peripheral blood mononuclear cells. Genomic DNA was extracted from the blood cell samples with the Qiagen DNeasy Blood Extraction Kit. This chain joins TRBV5-8 to TRBJ2-7; no D segment can be confidently identified. This receptor was obtained from a male donor in good health and CMV-seropositive. Sequences were obtained from PBMCs. CDR3 sequence: CASSLYGSGKEYEQYF. The DNA is TGTGCCAGCAGCTTGTACGGATCAGGAAAAGAATACGAGCAGTACTTC. Outside the CDR3, residues come from the reference TRBV5-8 and TRBJ2-7 proteins, so the full variable domain is: EAGVTQSPTHLIKTRGQQATLRCSPISGHTSVYWYQQALGLGLQFLLWYDEGEERNRGNFPPRFSGRQFPNYSSELNVNALELEDSALYLCASSLYGSGKEYEQYFGPGTRLTVT.